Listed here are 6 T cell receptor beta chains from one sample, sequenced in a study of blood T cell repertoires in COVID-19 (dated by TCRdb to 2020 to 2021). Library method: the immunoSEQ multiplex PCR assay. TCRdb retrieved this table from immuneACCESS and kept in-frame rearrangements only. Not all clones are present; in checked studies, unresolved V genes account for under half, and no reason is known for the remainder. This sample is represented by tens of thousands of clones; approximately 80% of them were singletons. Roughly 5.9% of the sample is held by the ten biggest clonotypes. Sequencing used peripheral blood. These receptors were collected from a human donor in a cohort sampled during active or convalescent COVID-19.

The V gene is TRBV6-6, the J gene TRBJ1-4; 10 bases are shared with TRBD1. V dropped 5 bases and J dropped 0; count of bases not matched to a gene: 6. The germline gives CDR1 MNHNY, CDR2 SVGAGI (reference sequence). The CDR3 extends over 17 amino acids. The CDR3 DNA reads TGTGCCAGCAGTCTGGGACAGGGGACCGCAACTAATGAAAAACTGTTTTTT. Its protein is CASSLGQGTATNEKLFF.

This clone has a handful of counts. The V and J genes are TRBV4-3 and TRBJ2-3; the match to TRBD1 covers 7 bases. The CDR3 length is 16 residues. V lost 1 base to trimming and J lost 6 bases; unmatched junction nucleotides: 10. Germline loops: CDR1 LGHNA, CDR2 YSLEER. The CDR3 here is CASSQGQGQYSDTQYF. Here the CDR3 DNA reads TGCGCCAGCAGCCAAGGACAGGGACAGTATTCGGATACGCAGTATTTT.

This CDR3 reads CASSQSGTSGAFSYEQYF. The DNA for the CDR3 is TGCGCCAGCAGCCAATCAGGGACTAGCGGGGCCTTTTCCTACGAGCAGTACTTC. The V gene is TRBV4-1, the J gene TRBJ2-7, with TRBD2 matching 13 bases. CDR1 is MGHRA and CDR2 is YSYEKL in the germline V gene. The CDR3 length is 18 residues. V was clipped by 2 bases and J by 1 base; unmatched bases: 8.

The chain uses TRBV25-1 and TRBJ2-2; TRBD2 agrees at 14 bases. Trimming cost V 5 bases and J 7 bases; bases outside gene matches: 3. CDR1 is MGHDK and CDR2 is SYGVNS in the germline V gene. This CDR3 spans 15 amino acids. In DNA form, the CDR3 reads TGTGCCAGCAGTAGACTAGCGGGGGGGATCGGGGAGCTGTTTTTT. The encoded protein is CASSRLAGGIGELFF.

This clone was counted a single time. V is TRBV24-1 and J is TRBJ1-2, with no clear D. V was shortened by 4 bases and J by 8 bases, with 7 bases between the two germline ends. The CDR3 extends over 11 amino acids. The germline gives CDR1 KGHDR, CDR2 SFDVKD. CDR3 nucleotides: TGTGCCACCAGTGACGGGTTCGGCTACACCTTC. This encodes CATSDGFGYTF.

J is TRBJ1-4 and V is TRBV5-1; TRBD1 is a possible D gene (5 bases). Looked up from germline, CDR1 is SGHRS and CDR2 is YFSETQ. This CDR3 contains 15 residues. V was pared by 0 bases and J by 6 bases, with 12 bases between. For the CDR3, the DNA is TGCGCCAGCAGCTTGGCGGGGGGACCCGATGAAAAACTGTTTTTT. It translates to CASSLAGGPDEKLFF.